This T cell receptor beta chain is drawn from a study of human T cells and chemical hapten exposure. Study outcomes and limitations: Expanded TCRs were compared with controls, and the expanded TCRs formed significantly more large CDR3 similarity clusters.

Indicated time point: patch test 2, 6 weeks after DPC sensitization. Stated treatment: therapeutic diphenylcyclopropenone sensitization with weekly scalp DPC. The CDR3 sequence is 16 residues long. Germline trimming cut 3 bases from V and 10 bases from J; bases unmatched to any gene: 11. CDR1 is MNHEY and CDR2 is SMNVEV in the germline V gene (reference sequence). As concerns this clonotype: Its antigen remains unknown.

In the library, unique molecular identifiers were attached to individual cDNA molecules. In the study's own analysis: A typical sample had 95,638 TCRs, with about 20,000 to 750,000 overall. One entry per CDR3 protein results from TCRdb running MiXCR on the RACE reads. The V and J calls come from TCRdb's annotation, not from the publication. The sample records around 360,000 distinct CDR3 sequences, about 6% being singletons. The sequenced sample was whole blood, obtained in connection with sensitization to the hapten diphenylcyclopropenone (DPC). This clonotype was sampled from a woman aged 18-29 years with alopecia areata. Some clones in this sample may be carry-over from other donors' samples. The chain employs TRBV27 and TRBJ1-6, with TRBD1 matching over 8 bases. CDR3 protein: CASSLQGARVGSPLHF. The CDR3 DNA reads TGTGCCAGCAGTTTGCAGGGGGCGAGGGTGGGGTCACCCCTCCACTTT.